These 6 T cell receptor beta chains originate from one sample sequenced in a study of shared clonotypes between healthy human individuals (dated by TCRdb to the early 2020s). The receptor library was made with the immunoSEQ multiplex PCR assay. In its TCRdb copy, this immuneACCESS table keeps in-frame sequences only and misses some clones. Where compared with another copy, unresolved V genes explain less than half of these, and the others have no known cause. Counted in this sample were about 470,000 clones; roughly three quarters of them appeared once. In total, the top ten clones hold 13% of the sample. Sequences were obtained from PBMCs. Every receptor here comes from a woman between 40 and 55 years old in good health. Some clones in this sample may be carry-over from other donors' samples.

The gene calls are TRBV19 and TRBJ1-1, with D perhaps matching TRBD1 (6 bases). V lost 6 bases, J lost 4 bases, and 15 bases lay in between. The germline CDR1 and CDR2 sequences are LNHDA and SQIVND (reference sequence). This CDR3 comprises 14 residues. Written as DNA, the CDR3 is TGTGCCAGTAGCTCACAGGGTATGTTCACTGAAGCTTTCTTT. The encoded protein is CASSSQGMFTEAFF.

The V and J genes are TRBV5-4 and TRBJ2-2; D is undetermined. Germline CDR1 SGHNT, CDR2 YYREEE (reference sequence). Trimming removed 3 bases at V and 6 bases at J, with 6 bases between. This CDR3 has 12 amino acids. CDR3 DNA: TGTGCCAGCAGCTCGTGGGCCGGGGAGCTGTTTTTT. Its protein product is CASSSWAGELFF. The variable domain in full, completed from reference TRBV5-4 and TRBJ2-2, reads ETGVTQSPTHLIKTRGQQVTLRCSSQSGHNTVSWYQQALGQGPQFIFQYYREEENGRGNFPPRFSGLQFPNYSSELNVNALELDDSALYLCASSSWAGELFFGEGSRLTVL.

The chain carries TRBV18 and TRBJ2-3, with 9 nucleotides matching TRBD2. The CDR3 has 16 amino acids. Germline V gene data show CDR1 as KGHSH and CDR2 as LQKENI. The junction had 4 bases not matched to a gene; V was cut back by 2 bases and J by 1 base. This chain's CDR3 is CASSPYSGSRTDTQYF. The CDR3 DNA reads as TGTGCCAGCTCACCATATAGCGGGAGTCGCACAGATACGCAGTATTTT.

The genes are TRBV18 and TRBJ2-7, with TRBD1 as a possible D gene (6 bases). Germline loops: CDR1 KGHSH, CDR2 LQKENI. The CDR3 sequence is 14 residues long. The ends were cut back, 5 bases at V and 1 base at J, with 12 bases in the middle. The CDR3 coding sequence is TGTGCCAGCTCAACGCCGGACAGTTCCTACGAGCAGTACTTC. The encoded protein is CASSTPDSSYEQYF.

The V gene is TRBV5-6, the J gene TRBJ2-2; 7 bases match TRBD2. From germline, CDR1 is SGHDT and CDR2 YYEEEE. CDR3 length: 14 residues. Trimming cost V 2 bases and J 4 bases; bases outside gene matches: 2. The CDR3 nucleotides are TGTGCCAGCAGCTTTGGGAGGGCCACCGGGGAGCTGTTTTTT. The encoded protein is CASSFGRATGELFF.

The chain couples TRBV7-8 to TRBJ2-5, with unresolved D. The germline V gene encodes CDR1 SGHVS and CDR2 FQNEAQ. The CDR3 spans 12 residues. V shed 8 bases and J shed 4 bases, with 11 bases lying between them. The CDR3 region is CASFTWLETQYF. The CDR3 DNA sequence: TGTGCCAGCTTTACTTGGCTAGAGACCCAGTACTTC.